These T cell receptor beta chains were read from a single sample in a study of CD8 T cells in ankylosing spondylitis. TCRdb re-called the 5' RACE reads through MiXCR, storing one row per CDR3 protein. The sample carries about 180,000 distinct CDR3 sequences, roughly 10% recorded once. Sequenced sample: blood, either unsorted or a sorted T cell fraction (not recorded which). These receptors were obtained from a female donor with ankylosing spondylitis or in good health (not recorded which). The CDR3 runs from the conserved cysteine through the conserved F or W. Fields, in order: D gene, clone size, V gene, J gene, CDR3 DNA, CDR3 protein. The D gene is left open where the match is weak. Clone size is stated in some rows and not others, as once, few, many or a class when expanded.

-	-	TRBV6-1	TRBJ2-7	TGTGCCAGCAGTGAACTGGGCGGATCCTACGAGCAGTACTTC	CASSELGGSYEQYF
-	-	TRBV7-9	TRBJ1-1	TGTGCCAGCAGCCAGTTAGGGGAGAACACTGAAGCTTTCTTT	CASSQLGENTEAFF
TRBD2	few	TRBV25-1	TRBJ2-1	TGTGCCAGCAGTGAAGGAAAGGGACTAGCGAGCTCCTACAATGAGCAGTTCTTC	CASSEGKGLASSYNEQFF
-	few	TRBV14	TRBJ2-1	TGTGCCAGCAGCCCGACCCACAATGAGCAGTTCTTC	CASSPTHNEQFF
-	-	TRBV20-1	TRBJ2-1	TGCAGTGCTAGAGATAATTCGGTCCTTGAGCAGTTCTTC	CSARDNSVLEQFF
TRBD2	few	TRBV2	TRBJ2-1	TGTGCCAGCAGGGAGGGACTAGCGGTATACAATGAGCAGTTCTTC	CASREGLAVYNEQFF
-	-	TRBV30	TRBJ2-7	TGTGCCTGGAGTGTACGGGGACGGATCGACGAGCAGTACTTC	CAWSVRGRIDEQYF
-	few	TRBV6-1	TRBJ2-1	TGTGCCGGCCCTTGCGGAGCACCCCTGGAGACGTCGATAAATGAGCAGTTCTTC	CAGPCGAPLETSINEQFF
-	-	TRBV2	TRBJ2-1	TGTGCCAGCAGTGAAGCGAAGTACAATGAGCAGTTCTTC	CASSEAKYNEQFF
TRBD1	-	TRBV20-1	TRBJ2-1	TGCAGTGCTACTCACAGGGGGTCCTACAATGAGCAGTTCTTC	CSATHRGSYNEQFF
TRBD1	many	TRBV29-1	TRBJ2-7	TGCAGCGGTGGACAGGGCTACGAGCAGTACTTC	CSGGQGYEQYF
-	-	TRBV5-4	TRBJ2-5	TGTGCCAGCAGCTTGGTTCAGAAAGAGACCCAGTACTTC	CASSLVQKETQYF
-	few	TRBV7-9	TRBJ2-7	TGTGCCAGCAACTCGAACAGCCAGGGGGGCTTCTACGAGCAGTACTTC	CASNSNSQGGFYEQYF
-	few	TRBV30	TRBJ1-1	TGTGCCTGGAAGAGCGTACCGAACACTGAAGCTTTCTTT	CAWKSVPNTEAFF
TRBD2	few	TRBV9	TRBJ2-2	TGTGCCAGCAGCGTACCCACTAGCGGGCCTAACACCGGGGAGCTGTTTTTT	CASSVPTSGPNTGELFF
-	many	TRBV7-2	TRBJ2-1	TGTGCCAGCAGCTTAGTTACGGGCCAGTCCAATGAGCAGTTCTTC	CASSLVTGQSNEQFF
-	-	TRBV6-2/TRBV6-3	TRBJ2-1	TGTGCCAGCAACCTTAATGATGAGCAGTTCTTC	CASNLNDEQFF
TRBD2	-	TRBV15	TRBJ2-1	TGTGCCACCAGCAACCATCGGCTTGGGGAGGGGAATCAGTTCTTC	CATSNHRLGEGNQFF
TRBD1	many	TRBV7-6	TRBJ1-6	TGTGCCAGCAGCTTAGAGACAGGGTCTAATTCACCCCTCCACTTT	CASSLETGSNSPLHF
-	many	TRBV15	TRBJ2-1	TGTGCCACCAGCAGAGATCGAGCTAGCCCCAATGAGCAGTTCTTC	CATSRDRASPNEQFF
-	few	TRBV27	TRBJ2-2	TGTGCCAGCAGTTTATTTGACGGGGAGCTGTTTTTT	CASSLFDGELFF
TRBD1	-	TRBV27	TRBJ2-7	TGTGCCAGCAGTTCAACGGGACAGGGCTACGAGCAGTACTTC	CASSSTGQGYEQYF
-	-	TRBV12-3/TRBV12-4	TRBJ2-3	TGTGCCAGCAGGGCGAGTGGTACGCAGTATTTT	CASRASGTQYF
TRBD2	few	TRBV28	TRBJ2-1	TGTGCCAGCAGTTTATGGCTAGCGGGATCAGGAGTAGAGCAGTTCTTC	CASSLWLAGSGVEQFF
-	-	TRBV15	TRBJ2-1	TGTGCCACCAGCAGAGATCGGGACGCCTACAATGAGCAGTTCTTC	CATSRDRDAYNEQFF
TRBD1	-	TRBV6-5	TRBJ1-2	TGTGCCAGCAGTCCAGGGGGAAATGGCTACACCTTC	CASSPGGNGYTF
-	many	TRBV5-1	TRBJ1-2	TGCGCCAGCAGCTTTGAAGGGGTAGAGCTTGGCTACACCTTC	CASSFEGVELGYTF
-	many	TRBV5-1	TRBJ1-1	TGCGCCAGCAGCTTGGGTCGTCGGGAGTCCGAAGGCGGAACTGAAGCTTTCTTT	CASSLGRRESEGGTEAFF
TRBD2	-	TRBV27	TRBJ2-7	TGTGCCACCGGGAGGACTTCCTCCTACGAGCAGTACTTC	CATGRTSSYEQYF
-	many	TRBV14	TRBJ2-1	TGTGCCAGCAGCCAAGTCTCGAAATACAATGAGCAGTTCTTC	CASSQVSKYNEQFF
-	many	TRBV5-1	TRBJ2-7	TGCGCCAGCAGCTTCGACTGGGGTCGCTACGAGCAGTACTTC	CASSFDWGRYEQYF
-	many	TRBV20-1	TRBJ2-7	TGCAGTGCCGAGCCTGGGACAACAACCTACGAGCAGTACTTC	CSAEPGTTTYEQYF
TRBD1	few	TRBV27	TRBJ1-1	TGTGCCAGCAGCTGGGGAGGGCAGGGGGCTGTCACTGAAGCTTTCTTT	CASSWGGQGAVTEAFF
-	few	TRBV29-1	TRBJ2-1	TGCAGCGTTGAACCCACGGACTCTTACAATGAGCAGTTCTTC	CSVEPTDSYNEQFF
-	-	TRBV6-5	TRBJ2-1	TGTGCCAGCAGTTACTCGGCTAGCCCTTACAATGAGCAGTTCTTC	CASSYSASPYNEQFF
-	few	TRBV7-9	TRBJ1-1	TGTGCCAGCAGCCGCGGGAGGGGGTACACTGAAGCTTTCTTT	CASSRGRGYTEAFF
-	few	TRBV7-9	TRBJ2-1	TGTGCCAGTCGAGACTTGAAAGATGAGCAGTTCTTC	CASRDLKDEQFF
-	many	TRBV12-5	TRBJ2-7	TGTGCTAGTGGTTTGGTACGGGGAGCCTACGAGCAGTACTTC	CASGLVRGAYEQYF
-	-	TRBV6-5	TRBJ2-2	TGTGCCAGCAGTTATTCGGGGGCTACCACCGGGGAGCTGTTTTTT	CASSYSGATTGELFF
TRBD1	-	TRBV20-1	TRBJ2-1	TGCAGTGCTGGGGGGCAGGGGGCTTTAAATGAGCAGTTCTTC	CSAGGQGALNEQFF
-	many	TRBV20-1	TRBJ1-1	TGCAGTGCTAGGTACAGGAACACTGAAGCTTTCTTT	CSARYRNTEAFF
-	-	TRBV11-2	TRBJ2-3	TGTGCCAGCAGCCCACCCCGAGAGTTCCATACGCAGTATTTT	CASSPPREFHTQYF
TRBD1	-	TRBV6-1	TRBJ2-1	TGTGCCAGCAGGGTGCCGGGACAGGGTAACAATGAGCAGTTCTTC	CASRVPGQGNNEQFF
-	few	TRBV28	TRBJ1-2	TGTGCCAGCAGTTCGACGGACAGAACCCATGGCTACACCTTC	CASSSTDRTHGYTF
-	-	TRBV28	TRBJ1-1	TGTGCCAGCAGCCAAGGTCGGCAACGCACTGAAGCTTTCTTT	CASSQGRQRTEAFF
TRBD1	many	TRBV4-3	TRBJ2-2	TGCGCCAGCAGCCAAGATGACGGCAGGGGGCCCGGGGAGCTGTTTTTT	CASSQDDGRGPGELFF